These 7 T cell receptor beta chains originate from one sample sequenced in a study of shared clonotypes between healthy human individuals. Sequencing was performed with immunoSEQ multiplex PCR; in TCRdb, only in-frame clones are kept and a portion is missing. The profile shows some 2,000,000 clones, 95% of them singletons. Source material: naive CD4+ T cells sorted from blood. Regarding subset: CD45RA+ positively selected. These receptors were collected from a man younger than 35 in good health.

The rearrangement joins TRBV28 to TRBJ1-5; D is unclear. The CDR3 has 16 amino acids. From germline, CDR1 is MDHEN and CDR2 SYDVKM. Trimming pared 4 bases from V and 0 bases from J, leaving 13 bases between. The CDR3 DNA is TGTGCCAGCAGTTACGAGAACTGGTATAGCAATCAGCCCCAGCATTTT. Residues: CASSYENWYSNQPQHF.

The chain is built from TRBV27 and TRBJ1-3, with D uncertain. CDR3 size: 15 residues. Germline V gene data show CDR1 as MNHEY and CDR2 as SMNVEV (reference sequence). Trimming removed 8 bases at V and 1 base at J, with 15 bases between. CDR3 bases: TGTGCCAGCCGCCCCGGAAGCTGGTCTGGAAACACCATATATTTT. This encodes CASRPGSWSGNTIYF.

The CDR3: CASSPGTNTGELFF. CDR3 coding DNA: TGTGCCAGCAGCCCCGGGACTAACACCGGGGAGCTGTTTTTT. The gene calls are TRBV7-2 and TRBJ2-2, with TRBD2 as a possible D gene (6 bases). Germline CDR1 reads SGHTA; CDR2 reads FQGNSA. V was shortened by 5 bases and J by 2 bases, with 9 bases between the two germline ends. The CDR3 consists of 14 residues.

The rearrangement links TRBV6-1 to TRBJ1-2, with no clear D. CDR1 is MNHNS, CDR2 SASEGT, per germline. V was trimmed by 6 bases and J by 5 bases, leaving 19 bases between them. This CDR3 is built from 15 residues. The CDR3: CASSDYFPETYGYTF. CDR3 sequence (DNA): TGTGCCAGCAGCGATTACTTCCCAGAGACATATGGCTACACCTTC.

The chain recombines TRBV6-6 with TRBJ1-6; the D is unclear. Trimming removed 5 bases from V and 13 bases from J, with 12 bases in between. The CDR3 totals 12 residues. CDR1 and CDR2 from the germline V gene are MNHNY and SVGAGI (reference sequence). Here the CDR3 reads CASSKTEGPLHF. CDR3 DNA: TGTGCCAGCAGTAAAACGGAGGGCCCCCTCCACTTT.

The rearrangement joins TRBV9 to TRBJ1-1; D uncertain. This CDR3 region has 13 residues. Germline V gene data show CDR1 as SGDLS and CDR2 as YYNGEE. V shed 0 bases and J shed 3 bases, with 6 bases lying between them. The CDR3 bases are TGTGCCAGCAGCGTAGCGAGGGACACTGAAGCTTTCTTT. It is translated as CASSVARDTEAFF.

A word on this clone: Other DNA sequences of this sample code for an identical CDR3. The rearrangement uses TRBV5-1 and TRBJ2-2; TRBD2 aligns across 11 bases. Germline V CDR1 and CDR2: SGHRS, YFSETQ. With 5 bases clipped from V and 6 bases from J, the junction kept 6 bases outside the gene matches. The CDR3 extends over 15 amino acids. CDR3 loop: CASSSGTSGAGELFF. CDR3 bases: TGCGCCAGCAGTTCCGGGACTAGCGGAGCCGGGGAGCTGTTTTTT. Using reference TRBV5-1 and TRBJ2-2 for the parts outside the CDR3, the full variable domain is KAGVTQTPRYLIKTRGQQVTLSCSPISGHRSVSWYQQTPGQGLQFLFEYFSETQRNKGNFPGRFSGRQFSNSRSEMNVSTLELGDSALYLCASSSGTSGAGELFFGEGSRLTVL.